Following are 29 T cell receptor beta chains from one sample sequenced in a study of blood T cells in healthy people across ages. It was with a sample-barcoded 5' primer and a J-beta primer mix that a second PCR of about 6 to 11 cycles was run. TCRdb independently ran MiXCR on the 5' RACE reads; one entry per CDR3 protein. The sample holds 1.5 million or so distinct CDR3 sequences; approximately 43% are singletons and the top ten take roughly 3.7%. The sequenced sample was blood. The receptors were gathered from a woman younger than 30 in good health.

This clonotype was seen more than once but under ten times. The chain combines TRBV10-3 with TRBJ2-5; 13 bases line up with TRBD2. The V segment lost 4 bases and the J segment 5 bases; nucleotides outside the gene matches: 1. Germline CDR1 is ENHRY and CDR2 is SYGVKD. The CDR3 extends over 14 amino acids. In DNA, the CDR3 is TGTGCCATCAGTGGGACTAGCGGGGGTGAGACCCAGTACTTC. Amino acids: CAISGTSGGETQYF.

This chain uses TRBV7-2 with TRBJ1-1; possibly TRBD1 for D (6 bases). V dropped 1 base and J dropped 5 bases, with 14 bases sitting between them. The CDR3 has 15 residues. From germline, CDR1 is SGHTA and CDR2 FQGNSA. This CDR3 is CASSLVVRGWTEAFF. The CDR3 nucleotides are TGTGCCAGCAGCTTAGTCGTAAGGGGGTGGACTGAAGCTTTCTTT.

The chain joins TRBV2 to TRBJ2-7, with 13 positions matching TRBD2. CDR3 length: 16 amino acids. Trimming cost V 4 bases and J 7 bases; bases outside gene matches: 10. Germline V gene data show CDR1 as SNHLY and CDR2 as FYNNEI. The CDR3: CASSGTSGRSYNEQYF. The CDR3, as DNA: TGTGCCAGCAGTGGGACTAGCGGGAGATCCTACAATGAGCAGTACTTC.

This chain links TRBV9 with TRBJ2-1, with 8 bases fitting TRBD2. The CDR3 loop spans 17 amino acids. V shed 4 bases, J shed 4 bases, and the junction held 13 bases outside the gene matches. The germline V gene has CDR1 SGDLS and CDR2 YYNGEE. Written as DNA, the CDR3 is TGTGCCAGCAGCCCCCCACTAGCGGCGAAGCCTTACAATGAGCAGTTCTTC. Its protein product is CASSPPLAAKPYNEQFF.

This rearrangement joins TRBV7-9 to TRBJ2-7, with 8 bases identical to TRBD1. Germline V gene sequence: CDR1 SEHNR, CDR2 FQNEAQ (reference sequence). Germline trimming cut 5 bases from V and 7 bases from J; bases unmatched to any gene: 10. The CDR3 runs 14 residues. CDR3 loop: CASSKDRVDNEQYF. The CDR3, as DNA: TGTGCCAGCAGCAAGGACAGGGTGGACAATGAGCAGTACTTC.

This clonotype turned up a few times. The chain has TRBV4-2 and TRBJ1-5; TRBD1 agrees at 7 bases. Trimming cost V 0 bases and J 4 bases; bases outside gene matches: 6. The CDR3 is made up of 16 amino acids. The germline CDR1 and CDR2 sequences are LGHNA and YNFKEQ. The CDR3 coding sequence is TGTGCCAGCAGCCAAGATTTCGACAGGGTGAATCAGCCCCAGCATTTT. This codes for CASSQDFDRVNQPQHF.

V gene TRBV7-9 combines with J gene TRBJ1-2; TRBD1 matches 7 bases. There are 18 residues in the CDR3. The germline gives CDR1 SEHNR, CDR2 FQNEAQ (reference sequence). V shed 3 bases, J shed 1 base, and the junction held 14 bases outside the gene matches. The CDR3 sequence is CASSFGNRGAGVNYGYTF. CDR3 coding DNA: TGTGCCAGCAGCTTTGGAAACAGGGGCGCGGGGGTTAACTATGGCTACACCTTC.

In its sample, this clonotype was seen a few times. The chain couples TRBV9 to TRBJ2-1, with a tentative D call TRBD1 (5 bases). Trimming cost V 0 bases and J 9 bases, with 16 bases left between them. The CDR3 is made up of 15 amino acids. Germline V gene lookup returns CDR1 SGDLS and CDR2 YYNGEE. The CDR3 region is CASSVGGAAQFEQFF. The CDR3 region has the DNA TGTGCCAGCAGCGTAGGTGGGGCCGCACAATTTGAGCAGTTCTTC.

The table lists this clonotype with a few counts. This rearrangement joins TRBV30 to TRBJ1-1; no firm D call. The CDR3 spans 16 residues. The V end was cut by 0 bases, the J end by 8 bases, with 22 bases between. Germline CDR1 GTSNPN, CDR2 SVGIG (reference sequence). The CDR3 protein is CAWSVPYNGGRTEAFF. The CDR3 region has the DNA TGTGCCTGGAGTGTACCGTACAATGGAGGCCGGACGGAAGCTTTCTTT.

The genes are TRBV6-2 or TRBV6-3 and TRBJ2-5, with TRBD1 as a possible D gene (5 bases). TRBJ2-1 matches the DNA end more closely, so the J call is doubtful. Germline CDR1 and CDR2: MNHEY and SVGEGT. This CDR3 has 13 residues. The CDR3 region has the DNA TGTGCCAGCAAGGGGTCCGCCCAAGAGACCCAGTTCTTC. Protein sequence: CASKGSAQETQFF.

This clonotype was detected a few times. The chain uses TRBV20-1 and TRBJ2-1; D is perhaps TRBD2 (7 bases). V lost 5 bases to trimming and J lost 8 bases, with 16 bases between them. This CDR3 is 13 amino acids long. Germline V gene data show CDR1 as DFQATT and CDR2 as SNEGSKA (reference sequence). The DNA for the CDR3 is TGCAGTGCTTATTTGAGGGGGGGCGATGAGCAGTTCTTC. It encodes CSAYLRGGDEQFF.

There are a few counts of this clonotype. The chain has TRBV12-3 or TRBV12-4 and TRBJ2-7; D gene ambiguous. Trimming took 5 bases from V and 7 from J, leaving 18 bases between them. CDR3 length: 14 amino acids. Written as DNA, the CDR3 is TGTGCCAGCAGTACCGGCCCGGGCCGTGTGGAGCAGTACTTC. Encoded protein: CASSTGPGRVEQYF.

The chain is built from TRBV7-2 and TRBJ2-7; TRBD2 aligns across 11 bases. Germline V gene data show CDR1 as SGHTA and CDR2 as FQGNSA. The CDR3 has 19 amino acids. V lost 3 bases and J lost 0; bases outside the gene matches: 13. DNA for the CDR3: TGTGCCAGCAGCTTCACCGGGACTAGCGGTACCTTTAGCTCCTACGAGCAGTACTTC. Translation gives CASSFTGTSGTFSSYEQYF.

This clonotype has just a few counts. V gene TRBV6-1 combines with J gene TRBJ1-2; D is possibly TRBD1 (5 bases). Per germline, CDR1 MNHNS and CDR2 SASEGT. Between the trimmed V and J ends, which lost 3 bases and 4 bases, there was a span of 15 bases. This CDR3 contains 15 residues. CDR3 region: CASSEGRRVGYGYTF. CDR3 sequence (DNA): TGTGCCAGCAGTGAGGGTCGCAGGGTCGGCTATGGCTACACCTTC.

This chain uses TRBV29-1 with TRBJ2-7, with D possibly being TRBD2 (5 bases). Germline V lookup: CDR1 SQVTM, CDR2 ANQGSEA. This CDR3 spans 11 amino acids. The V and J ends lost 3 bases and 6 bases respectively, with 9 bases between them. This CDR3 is CSVDLRGEQYF. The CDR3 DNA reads TGCAGCGTTGACCTCCGGGGCGAGCAGTACTTC.

The CDR3 loop is CASSLFPGLPYNEQFF. DNA of the CDR3: TGTGCCAGCAGCCTTTTTCCGGGACTACCATACAATGAGCAGTTCTTC. J is TRBJ2-1 and V is TRBV7-2, with 7 bases aligning to TRBD2. J was trimmed by 4 bases and V by 5 bases; bases with no gene match: 11. Germline V gene data show CDR1 as SGHTA and CDR2 as FQGNSA. This CDR3 comprises 16 residues.

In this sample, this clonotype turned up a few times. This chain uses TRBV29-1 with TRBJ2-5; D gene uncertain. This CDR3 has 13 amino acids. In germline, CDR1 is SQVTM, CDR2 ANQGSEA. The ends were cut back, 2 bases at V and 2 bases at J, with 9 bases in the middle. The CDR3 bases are TGCAGCGTTGAACTGGGCAGACAAGAGACCCAGTACTTC. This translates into CSVELGRQETQYF.

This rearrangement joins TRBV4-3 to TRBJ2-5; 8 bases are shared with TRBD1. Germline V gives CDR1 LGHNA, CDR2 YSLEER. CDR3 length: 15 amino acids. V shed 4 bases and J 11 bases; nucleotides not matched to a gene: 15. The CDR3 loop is CASSPVGQGFGEQYF. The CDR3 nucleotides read TGCGCCAGCAGCCCAGTAGGACAGGGTTTCGGTGAGCAGTACTTC.

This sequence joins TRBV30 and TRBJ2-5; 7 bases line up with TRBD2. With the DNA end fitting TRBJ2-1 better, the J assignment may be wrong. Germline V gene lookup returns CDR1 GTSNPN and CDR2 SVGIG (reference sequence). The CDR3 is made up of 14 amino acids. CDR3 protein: CAWSGRDYQETQFF. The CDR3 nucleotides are TGTGCCTGGAGTGGCCGGGACTACCAAGAGACCCAGTTCTTC.

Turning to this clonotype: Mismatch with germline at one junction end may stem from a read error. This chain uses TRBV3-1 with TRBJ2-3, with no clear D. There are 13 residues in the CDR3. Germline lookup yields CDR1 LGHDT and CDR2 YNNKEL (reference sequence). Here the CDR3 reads CASSQAVSDTQCF. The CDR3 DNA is TGTGCCAGCAGCCAAGCGGTCTCAGATACGCAGTGTTTT.

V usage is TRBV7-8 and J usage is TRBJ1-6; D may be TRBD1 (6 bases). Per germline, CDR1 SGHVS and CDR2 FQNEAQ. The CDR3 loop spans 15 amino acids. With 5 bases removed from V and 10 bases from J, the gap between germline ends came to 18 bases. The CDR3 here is CASSTVGGAKSPLHF. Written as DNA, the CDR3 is TGTGCCAGCAGCACCGTTGGGGGGGCTAAATCACCCCTCCACTTT.

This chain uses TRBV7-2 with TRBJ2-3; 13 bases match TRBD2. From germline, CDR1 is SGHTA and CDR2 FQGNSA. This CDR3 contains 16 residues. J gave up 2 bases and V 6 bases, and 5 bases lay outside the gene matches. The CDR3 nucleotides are TGTGCCAGCAGACACGGACTAGCGGGAGACACAGATACGCAGTATTTT. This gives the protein CASRHGLAGDTDTQYF.

The CDR3, as DNA: TGCAGTGCTACCCAGGTTTACTACGAGCAGTACTTC. It encodes CSATQVYYEQYF. The chain couples TRBV20-1 to TRBJ2-7; no definite D call. This CDR3 is built from 12 residues. The germline gives CDR1 DFQATT, CDR2 SNEGSKA (reference sequence). The V end was cut by 4 bases, the J end by 3 bases, with 10 bases between.

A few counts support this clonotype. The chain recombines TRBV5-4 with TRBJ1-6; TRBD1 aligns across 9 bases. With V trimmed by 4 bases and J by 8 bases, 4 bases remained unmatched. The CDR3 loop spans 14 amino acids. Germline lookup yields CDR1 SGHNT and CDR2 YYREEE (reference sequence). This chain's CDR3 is CASSDGQGYSPLHF. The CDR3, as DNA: TGTGCCAGCAGCGACGGACAGGGGTATTCACCCCTCCACTTT.

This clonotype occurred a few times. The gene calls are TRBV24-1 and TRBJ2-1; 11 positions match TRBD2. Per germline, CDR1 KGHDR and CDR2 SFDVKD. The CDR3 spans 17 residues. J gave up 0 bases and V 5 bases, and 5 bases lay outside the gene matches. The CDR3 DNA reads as TGTGCCACCAGTGGCGGACTAGCGGGCGCCTCCTACAATGAGCAGTTCTTC. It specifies CATSGGLAGASYNEQFF.

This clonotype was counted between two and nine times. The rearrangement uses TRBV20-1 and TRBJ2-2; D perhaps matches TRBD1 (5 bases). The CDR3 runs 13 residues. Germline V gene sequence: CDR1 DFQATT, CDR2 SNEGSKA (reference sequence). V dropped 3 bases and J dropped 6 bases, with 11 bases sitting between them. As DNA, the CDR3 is TGCAGTGCTAGGGGGCACCCCGCCGGGGAGCTGTTTTTT. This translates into CSARGHPAGELFF.

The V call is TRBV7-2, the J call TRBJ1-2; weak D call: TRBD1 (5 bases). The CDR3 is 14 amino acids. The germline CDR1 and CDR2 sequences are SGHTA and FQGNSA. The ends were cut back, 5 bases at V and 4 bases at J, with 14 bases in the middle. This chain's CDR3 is CASSVGHHAYGYTF. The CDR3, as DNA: TGTGCCAGCAGCGTAGGACACCACGCCTATGGCTACACCTTC.

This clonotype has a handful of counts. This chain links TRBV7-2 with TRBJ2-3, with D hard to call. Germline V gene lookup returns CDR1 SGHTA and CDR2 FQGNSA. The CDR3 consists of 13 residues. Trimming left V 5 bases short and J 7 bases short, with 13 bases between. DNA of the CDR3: TGTGCCAGCAGCCACTCTGGATCACATACGCAGTATTTT. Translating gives CASSHSGSHTQYF.

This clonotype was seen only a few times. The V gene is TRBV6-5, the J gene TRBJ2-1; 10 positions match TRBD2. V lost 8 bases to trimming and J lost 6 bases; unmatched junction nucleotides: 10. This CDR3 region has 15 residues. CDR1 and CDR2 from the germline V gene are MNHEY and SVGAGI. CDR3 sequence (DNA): TGTGCCAGCTGCCTGCGACTAGCGGGTTGCAATGAGCAGTTCTTC. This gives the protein CASCLRLAGCNEQFF.